These 19 T cell receptor beta chains were sequenced from one sample in a study of Ad26.COV2.S vaccination and SARS-CoV-2 variants. This sample's treatment: approximately 18 received Ad26.COV2.S at low or high dose, single or two shots; about 5 received placebo; per-sample allocation not given. Samples were taken on day 63 after the first vaccine or placebo injection. Assay: immunoSEQ multiplex PCR; the TCRdb copy retains only in-frame clones and omits some. This repertoire shows a few hundred thousand clones, 83% found once; its top ten account for about 7.1%. Sequencing used peripheral blood, obtained in a trial of Ad26.COV2.S vaccine versus placebo. All receptors derive from a person aged 18-60 years who received the Ad26.COV2.S COVID-19 vaccine or a placebo.

The rearrangement uses TRBV11-3 and TRBJ1-1; 9 nucleotides agree with TRBD1. V trimming: 5 bases; J trimming: 4 bases; junction bases outside the gene matches: 5. Germline CDR1 reads SGHNT; CDR2 reads YENEEA. CDR3 length equals 14 residues. The CDR3 region is CASSTGQGSTEAFF. CDR3 DNA: TGTGCCAGCAGCACTGGACAGGGGAGCACTGAAGCTTTCTTT.

CDR3 in DNA: TGTGCCAGTAGTATTAGCCTAGAAAGAAGAACGCAGTATTTT. This translates into CASSISLERRTQYF. The rearrangement links TRBV19 to TRBJ2-3, with D unclear. V was cut by 3 bases and J by 9 bases, with 16 bases left in between. The CDR3 has 14 residues. CDR1 is LNHDA and CDR2 is SQIVND in the germline V gene (reference sequence).

The chain's CDR3 is CASSKPGSSGANVLTF. CDR3 sequence (DNA): TGCGCCAGCAGCAAACCGGGGTCCTCTGGGGCCAACGTCCTGACTTTC. The chain links TRBV5-1 to TRBJ2-6, with D perhaps TRBD2 (5 bases). The CDR3 extends over 16 amino acids. Germline V CDR1 and CDR2: SGHRS, YFSETQ. V was cut by 4 bases and J by 0 bases, with 11 bases left in between.

The rearrangement joins TRBV29-1 to TRBJ1-1, with D maybe TRBD1 (5 bases). This CDR3 has 13 amino acids. CDR1 and CDR2 (germline): SQVTM, ANQGSEA. V was cut by 6 bases and J by 0 bases, with 11 bases left in between. CDR3 residues: CSVGGELNTEAFF. In DNA, the CDR3 is TGCAGCGTCGGAGGGGAGCTGAACACTGAAGCTTTCTTT.

The CDR3 reads CASSLATSGGRETQYF. The CDR3 DNA reads as TGTGCCAGCAGCTTGGCCACTAGCGGGGGCAGGGAGACCCAGTACTTC. This sequence joins TRBV5-6 and TRBJ2-5, with TRBD2 identical over 11 bases. With V trimmed by 0 bases and J by 5 bases, 6 bases remained unmatched. This CDR3 has 16 residues. Germline CDR1 is SGHDT and CDR2 is YYEEEE. Full variable domain (missing parts from reference TRBV5-6 and TRBJ2-5): DAGVTQSPTHLIKTRGQQVTLRCSPKSGHDTVSWYQQALGQGPQFIFQYYEEEERQRGNFPDRFSGHQFPNYSSELNVNALLLGDSALYLCASSLATSGGRETQYFGPGTRLLVL.

This chain joins TRBV10-3 and TRBJ2-7; the match to TRBD1 covers 7 bases. The CDR3 runs to 14 residues. Germline V gives CDR1 ENHRY, CDR2 SYGVKD. The ends lost 3 bases at V and 6 bases at J; junction bases unmatched: 8. CDR3 bases: TGTGCCATCAGTGAAGCGACAGGGATAAGCGAGCAGTACTTC. Protein product: CAISEATGISEQYF.

The chain joins TRBV7-2 to TRBJ2-3; perhaps TRBD1 as D (5 bases). Germline CDR1 is SGHTA and CDR2 is FQGNSA. The germline V and J ends were trimmed by 2 bases and 5 bases, with 14 bases remaining between them. This CDR3 comprises 15 residues. The CDR3 spells CASSLFGQGEDTQYF. The CDR3 DNA reads TGTGCCAGCAGCTTATTTGGTCAGGGTGAAGATACGCAGTATTTT.

The chain recombines TRBV30 with TRBJ2-3, with a possible D match to TRBD2 (5 bases). V was shortened by 0 bases and J by 4 bases, with 8 bases between the two germline ends. The CDR3 sequence is 13 residues long. Germline loops: CDR1 GTSNPN, CDR2 SVGIG (reference sequence). The CDR3 bases are TGTGCCTGGAGTGTAGCGGTGGCAGATACGCAGTATTTT. Translation gives CAWSVAVADTQYF.

The chain recombines TRBV25-1 with TRBJ1-3; D ambiguous. CDR3 length equals 13 residues. V was shortened by 8 bases and J by 1 base, with 9 bases between the two germline ends. From germline, CDR1 is MGHDK and CDR2 SYGVNS. The CDR3 spells CASLSVSGNTIYF. The CDR3 nucleotides are TGTGCCAGCCTCTCAGTATCTGGAAACACCATATATTTT.

The rearrangement links TRBV10-2 to TRBJ2-3; D remains unclear. The CDR3 is made up of 12 amino acids. Per the germline V gene, CDR1 is WSHSY and CDR2 is SAAADI. V lost 3 bases and J lost 8, with 9 bases in between. CDR3 amino acids: CASSDSGGTQYF. The CDR3 coding sequence is TGCGCCAGCAGTGATTCTGGTGGTACGCAGTATTTT.

The J gene is TRBJ2-1, the V gene TRBV11-2; tentative D call: TRBD1 (6 bases). The CDR3 runs 17 residues. The germline CDR1 and CDR2 sequences are SGHAT and FQNNGV. The ends were cut back, 0 bases at V and 1 base at J, with 13 bases in the middle. Written as DNA, the CDR3 is TGTGCCAGCAGCTTAGATCTTTTAGGACAGTCCTACAATGAGCAGTTCTTC. Translating gives CASSLDLLGQSYNEQFF.

Only one count was recorded for this clone. DNA for the CDR3: TGTGCCAGCAGCGCCATTGTAGACACCGGGGAGCTGTTTTTT. It translates to CASSAIVDTGELFF. The V gene is TRBV9, the J gene TRBJ2-2; no reliable D call. The CDR3 is made up of 14 amino acids. The germline gives CDR1 SGDLS, CDR2 YYNGEE. V gave up 3 bases and J gave up 3 bases, with 9 bases separating them.

This clone appeared a few times. For the CDR3, the DNA is TGTGCCAGCAGTTCACAGGGAAACACTGAAGCTTTCTTT. This sequence encodes CASSSQGNTEAFF. This chain joins TRBV2 and TRBJ1-1; D might be TRBD1 (6 bases). CDR3 length equals 13 residues. Per the germline V gene, CDR1 is SNHLY and CDR2 is FYNNEI. Between the trimmed V and J ends, which lost 5 bases and 2 bases, there was a span of 9 bases.

This clone was observed once. This rearrangement joins TRBV9 to TRBJ2-3; D ambiguous. Trimming left V 2 bases short and J 5 bases short, with 15 bases between. There are 15 residues in the CDR3. Germline values: CDR1 SGDLS, CDR2 YYNGEE. DNA of the CDR3: TGTGCCAGCAGCGTGACTTACGGTTTAGGAGATACGCAGTATTTT. Residues: CASSVTYGLGDTQYF.

This rearrangement joins TRBV6-5 to TRBJ2-1, with a tentative D call TRBD2 (5 bases). Germline loops: CDR1 MNHEY, CDR2 SVGAGI. V lost 0 bases and J 0 bases, leaving 9 bases between the germline ends. This CDR3 is built from 16 residues. In nucleotides, the CDR3 is TGTGCCAGCAGTTACTCGGATGGGAGCTCCTACAATGAGCAGTTCTTC. Its translation: CASSYSDGSSYNEQFF.

The count of this clone is one. The chain links TRBV14 to TRBJ1-2, with a tentative D call TRBD1 (5 bases). Germline-derived CDR1 and CDR2 are SGHDN and FVKESK. There are 13 residues in the CDR3. Trimming pared 4 bases from V and 3 bases from J, leaving 9 bases between. This chain's CDR3 is CASSPGTHYGYTF. Here the CDR3 DNA reads TGTGCCAGCAGCCCCGGGACTCACTATGGCTACACCTTC.

The chain is built from TRBV18 and TRBJ1-1, with D perhaps matching TRBD1 (5 bases). The V end was cut by 4 bases, the J end by 2 bases, with 17 bases between. CDR3 length equals 16 residues. The germline V gene encodes CDR1 KGHSH and CDR2 LQKENI. DNA for the CDR3: TGTGCCAGCTCACGAGATTTGACGGGACGTAACACTGAAGCTTTCTTT. Translated, it gives CASSRDLTGRNTEAFF.

This clone was recorded only once. The chain joins TRBV7-6 to TRBJ2-1; 13 positions agree with TRBD2. Trimming at V came to 5 bases and at J to 9 bases, leaving 7 bases not matched to a gene. This CDR3 region has 15 residues. CDR1 SGHVS and CDR2 FNYEAQ come from the germline V gene. CDR3 protein: CASSPGLAGTTEQFF. The CDR3 coding sequence is TGTGCCAGCAGCCCGGGACTAGCGGGAACCACTGAGCAGTTCTTC. The full variable domain, its missing parts supplied by reference TRBV7-6 and TRBJ2-1, is GAGVSQSPRYKVTKRGQDVALRCDPISGHVSLYWYRQALGQGPEFLTYFNYEAQQDKSGLPNDRFSAERPEGSISTLTIQRTEQRDSAMYRCASSPGLAGTTEQFFGPGTRLTVL.

The chain has TRBV2 and TRBJ1-1, with D perhaps matching TRBD1 (6 bases). Germline V lookup: CDR1 SNHLY, CDR2 FYNNEI. The V gene lost 3 bases and the J gene lost 5 bases, with 13 bases spanning the gap. The CDR3 is 14 amino acids. As DNA, the CDR3 is TGTGCCAGCAGTGAGCAGGGACATCGTACTGAAGCTTTCTTT. Translating gives CASSEQGHRTEAFF.